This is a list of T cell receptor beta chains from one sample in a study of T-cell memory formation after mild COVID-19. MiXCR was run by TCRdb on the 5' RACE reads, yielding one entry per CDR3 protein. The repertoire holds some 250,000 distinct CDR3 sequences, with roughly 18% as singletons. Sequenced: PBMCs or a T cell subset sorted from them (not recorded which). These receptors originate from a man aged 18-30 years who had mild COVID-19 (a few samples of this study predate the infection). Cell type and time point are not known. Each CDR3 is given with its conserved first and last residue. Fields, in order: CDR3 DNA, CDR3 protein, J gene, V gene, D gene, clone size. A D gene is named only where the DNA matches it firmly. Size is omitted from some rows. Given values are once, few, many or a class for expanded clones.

TGCAGTGCTAGAGGGCAGGGGGCTTTCTCTGGGGCCAACGTCCTGACTTTC | CSARGQGAFSGANVLTF | TRBJ2-6 | TRBV20-1 | TRBD1 | few
TGTGCCAGCAGGCGCTCGGGGGGAAGGTACAATGAGCAGTTCTTC | CASRRSGGRYNEQFF | TRBJ2-1 | TRBV11-2 | TRBD2 | few
TGCAGTGCTAGAGAAGCCGGGGAGCTGTTTTTT | CSAREAGELFF | TRBJ2-2 | TRBV20-1 | NA | NA
TGCAGTGTTCCTTCGACAGGACAAGAGACCCAGTACTTC | CSVPSTGQETQYF | TRBJ2-5 | TRBV20-1 | NA | NA
TGTGCCAGCAGACGGAGGGGAATGAACACTGAAGCTTTCTTT | CASRRRGMNTEAFF | TRBJ1-1 | TRBV6-2/TRBV6-3 | NA | NA
TGTGCCAGCTGCAGGGGAGGCAATCAGCCCCAGCATTTT | CASCRGGNQPQHF | TRBJ1-5 | TRBV6-1 | NA | few
TGTGCCAGCAGTTACTCACCGCCGGGACAGCAATGGGGTCAGCCCCAGCATTTT | CASSYSPPGQQWGQPQHF | TRBJ1-5 | TRBV6-5 | TRBD1 | few
TGCAGTGCTAGAAGTCGGGGAACCGATGACTATGGCTACACCTTC | CSARSRGTDDYGYTF | TRBJ1-2 | TRBV20-1 | NA | few
TGCAGTGCTACCCCCATTATTGGGGGGATCTACGAGCAGTACTTC | CSATPIIGGIYEQYF | TRBJ2-7 | TRBV20-1 | NA | few
TGTGCCGGAAGGACACACTCTGGGGCCAACGTCCTGACTTTC | CAGRTHSGANVLTF | TRBJ2-6 | TRBV6-2/TRBV6-3 | NA | NA
TGTGCCAGTGCTGGCTGTCTTGGGTGCGAGCAGTACTTC | CASAGCLGCEQYF | TRBJ2-7 | TRBV12-3/TRBV12-4 | NA | NA
TGTGCCAGCAGTTTATTGGCAGGGCATCAGCCCCAGCATTTT | CASSLLAGHQPQHF | TRBJ1-5 | TRBV28 | NA | many
TGTGCCACCTTGGGGTACAATGAGCAGTTCTTC | CATLGYNEQFF | TRBJ2-1 | TRBV25-1 | NA | NA
TGTGCCAGCAGCTTAGTCCGGTCGGATCTCTATGGCTACACCTTC | CASSLVRSDLYGYTF | TRBJ1-2 | TRBV7-2 | NA | many
TGCAGTGCTAGAGATGGGAGCTCTGGAAACACCATATATTTT | CSARDGSSGNTIYF | TRBJ1-3 | TRBV20-1 | NA | NA
TGTGCCAGCAGCTTGGGGAGCGGGGCCCCGCAGTTCTTC | CASSLGSGAPQFF | TRBJ2-1 | TRBV5-4 | TRBD2 | NA
TGTGCCAGCAGAAGGACTAGCGTGGGATACACAGATACGCAGTATTTT | CASRRTSVGYTDTQYF | TRBJ2-3 | TRBV12-3/TRBV12-4 | TRBD2 | NA
TGTGCCAGCAGCGAGAACTACAGGGGCACAGATACGCAGTATTTT | CASSENYRGTDTQYF | TRBJ2-3 | TRBV9 | NA | NA
TGCGCCAGCAGCTTGGCCGGCTTTGACTATGGCTACACCTTC | CASSLAGFDYGYTF | TRBJ1-2 | TRBV5-1 | NA | few
TGTGCCACCAGCGGATGGGACCTCACAGATACGCAGTATTTT | CATSGWDLTDTQYF | TRBJ2-3 | TRBV15 | NA | NA
TGTGCCAGCAGACCCCGGCGAGCGGGGGAGGGGGGGACCCAGTACTTC | CASRPRRAGEGGTQYF | TRBJ2-5 | TRBV12-3/TRBV12-4 | TRBD2 | few
TGTGCCAGCAGCTTAGGGACGGGGGCTGGTCACACCTTC | CASSLGTGAGHTF | TRBJ1-2 | TRBV7-9 | NA | NA
TGTGCCAGCAGCATGAGGGGAGGTGGAGTTGAAAAACTGTTTTTT | CASSMRGGGVEKLFF | TRBJ1-4 | TRBV5-6 | NA | many